These 18 T cell receptor beta chains were all obtained from the same sample, sequenced in a study of T cells in Graves' hyperthyroidism and ophthalmopathy (dated by TCRdb to between 2019 and 2020). The library was built by means of multiplex PCR. Sequencing instrument: Illumina HiSeq 2000. The TCR beta CDR3 regions were amplified from the RNA transcripts. A first-round RT-PCR of the TCR CDR3 used the HTBI primer set with the Qiagen OneStep RT-PCR kit. In TCRdb, the public reads were trimmed at Q25 with fastp and aligned with MiXCR, with productive beta chains retained. Entries are consolidated by CDR3 protein sequence, retaining the most common genes and DNA. Across this sample there are over 500,000 distinct CDR3 sequences, with approximately 17% seen only once. The ten largest clones take up 15% to 20% of the sample. Sequencing used blood. These receptors were obtained from a young woman with Graves' ophthalmopathy.

V usage is TRBV9 and J usage is TRBJ2-1; tentative D call: TRBD2 (7 bases). V shed 2 bases and J shed 0 bases, with 15 bases lying between them. Per the germline V gene, CDR1 is SGDLS and CDR2 is YYNGEE. The CDR3 runs 17 residues. The CDR3 loop is CASSVFGGPSSYNEQFF. The CDR3 nucleotides read TGTGCCAGCAGCGTTTTCGGGGGGCCTAGCTCCTACAATGAGCAGTTCTTC.

This clonotype has a handful of counts. V gene TRBV5-1 combines with J gene TRBJ1-6, with 8 bases that match TRBD1. Germline V gene lookup returns CDR1 SGHRS and CDR2 YFSETQ. The CDR3 has 15 residues. J was trimmed by 9 bases and V by 4 bases; bases with no gene match: 9. The chain's CDR3 is CASSPTQGVFSPLHF. The CDR3 nucleotides are TGCGCCAGCAGCCCTACACAGGGGGTGTTTTCACCCCTCCACTTT.

V usage is TRBV6-2 or TRBV6-3 and J usage is TRBJ2-7; either TRBD1 or TRBD2 may supply D (7 bases each). CDR3 length: 14 amino acids. Germline CDR1 reads MNHEY; CDR2 reads SVGEGT. V was pared by 4 bases and J by 3 bases, with 13 bases between. The CDR3 DNA reads TGTGCCAGCAGTTCGACAGGGAGGGGCTACGAGCAGTACTTC. It translates to CASSSTGRGYEQYF.

This clonotype was found many times. The gene calls are TRBV15 and TRBJ2-7; D unresolved. This CDR3 is 16 amino acids long. Trimming left V 0 bases short and J 2 bases short, with 14 bases between. Germline-derived CDR1 and CDR2 are LNHNV and YYDKDF (reference sequence). The CDR3 DNA sequence: TGTGCCACCAGCAGAGATCTGGTGCCAGGAGCCTACGAGCAGTACTTC. Translating it yields CATSRDLVPGAYEQYF.

Note on this clonotype: A much more abundant neighbour one base away suggests this may be a read error. This chain uses TRBV11-2 with TRBJ1-2, with 7 bases matching TRBD1. The CDR3 runs to 16 residues. Germline V lookup: CDR1 SGHAT, CDR2 FQNNGV. Losses at the gene ends were 8 bases for V and 1 base for J; bases not matched to a gene: 13. The CDR3 sequence is CASGPGTANRNYGYTF. DNA of the CDR3: TGTGCCAGCGGCCCGGGGACAGCGAATCGTAACTATGGCTACACCTTC.

V gene TRBV27 combines with J gene TRBJ2-3, with D possibly TRBD1 on 5 matching bases. The CDR3 spans 18 residues. The germline V gene has CDR1 MNHEY and CDR2 SMNVEV (reference sequence). V was pared by 0 bases and J by 4 bases, with 20 bases between. The CDR3 DNA is TGTGCCAGCAGTTTATCCTCTATAACAGCGCAGGGTGCAGATACGCAGTATTTT. It yields the protein CASSLSSITAQGADTQYF.

The rearrangement links TRBV5-1 to TRBJ2-5, with TRBD2 as a possible D gene (7 bases). The CDR3 extends over 16 amino acids. The germline V gene has CDR1 SGHRS and CDR2 YFSETQ. Trimming took off 6 bases at V and 4 bases at J, with 22 bases between the two ends. The CDR3 sequence: CASKQFTGGTRETQYF. The CDR3 DNA sequence: TGCGCCAGCAAGCAATTTACGGGGGGCACTCGAGAGACCCAGTACTTC.

The sample holds many counts of this clonotype. CDR3 sequence: CASSSFRPAMNTEAFF. CDR3 bases: TGCGCCAGCAGCTCGTTCCGTCCAGCCATGAACACTGAAGCTTTCTTT. This chain connects TRBV5-1 to TRBJ1-1; D gene uncertain. Trimming removed 3 bases at V and 0 bases at J, with 15 bases between. The V gene's germline CDR1 is SGHRS and CDR2 YFSETQ. This CDR3 has 16 residues.

The V and J genes are TRBV5-4 and TRBJ1-2; D is unresolved. This CDR3 has 14 amino acids. Trimming stripped 1 base from V and 5 bases from J, with 12 bases between. Germline loops: CDR1 SGHNT, CDR2 YYREEE (reference sequence). The CDR3 sequence: CASSLRGIPYGYTF. CDR3 DNA sequence: TGTGCCAGCAGCTTGCGGGGTATCCCTTATGGCTACACCTTC.

In this sample, this clonotype turned up many times. This chain uses TRBV7-2 with TRBJ1-5; D remains ambiguous. Trimming took 0 bases from V and 1 from J, leaving 7 bases between them. This CDR3 is built from 15 residues. CDR1 SGHTA and CDR2 FQGNSA come from the germline V gene. The DNA of the CDR3 is TGTGCCAGCAGCTTAGCGAGACAAAGCAATCAGCCCCAGCATTTT. It specifies CASSLARQSNQPQHF. The full variable domain, completed using reference TRBV7-2 and TRBJ1-5, is GAGVSQSPSNKVTEKGKDVELRCDPISGHTALYWYRQSLGQGLEFLIYFQGNSAPDKSGLPSDRFSAERTGGSVSTLTIQRTQQEDSAVYLCASSLARQSNQPQHFGDGTRLSIL.

The V and J genes are TRBV6-2 or TRBV6-3 and TRBJ2-2; the D gene could be TRBD1 or TRBD2 (5 bases each). Trimming stripped 7 bases from V and 3 bases from J, with 12 bases between. The CDR3 consists of 14 residues. Germline V gene data show CDR1 as MNHEY and CDR2 as SVGEGT. CDR3 nucleotide sequence: TGTGCCAGCACCTGGGGACCCTACACCGGGGAGCTGTTTTTT. Its protein is CASTWGPYTGELFF.

In its sample, this clonotype was seen many times. The chain employs TRBV5-1 and TRBJ2-7; TRBD2 matches 9 bases. The CDR3 extends over 15 amino acids. Trimming removed 3 bases from V and 1 base from J; junction bases left unmatched: 5. The germline V gene has CDR1 SGHRS and CDR2 YFSETQ. The CDR3 protein is CASSSSGGHSYEQYF. DNA of the CDR3: TGCGCCAGCAGCTCAAGCGGGGGGCATTCCTACGAGCAGTACTTC.

This chain joins TRBV14 and TRBJ2-1, with D perhaps matching TRBD1 or TRBD2 (6 bases each). The germline CDR1 and CDR2 sequences are SGHDN and FVKESK. V shed 6 bases and J shed 2 bases, with 26 bases lying between them. The CDR3 covers 19 residues. CDR3 in amino acids: CASSEGEIQRAIPYNEQFF. The CDR3 region has the DNA TGTGCCAGCAGTGAGGGGGAAATCCAGCGGGCCATACCCTACAATGAGCAGTTCTTC. Full variable domain (remainder filled in from reference TRBV14 and TRBJ2-1): EAGVTQFPSHSVIEKGQTVTLRCDPISGHDNLYWYRRVMGKEIKFLLHFVKESKQDESGMPNNRFLAERTGGTYSTLKVQPAELEDSGVYFCASSEGEIQRAIPYNEQFFGPGTRLTVL.

The chain has TRBV29-1 and TRBJ2-5; unclear D gene. The germline gives CDR1 SQVTM, CDR2 ANQGSEA. Deletions cut 2 bases from V and 3 bases from J, with 13 bases between. The CDR3 totals 14 residues. Written as DNA, the CDR3 is TGCAGCGTTGAACTGCCGGGCCCTGAAGAGACCCAGTACTTC. Its translation is CSVELPGPEETQYF.

This clonotype was recorded many times. V gene TRBV28 combines with J gene TRBJ1-1; no firm D call. V was cut by 5 bases and J by 1 base, with 17 bases left in between. In germline, CDR1 is MDHEN, CDR2 SYDVKM. This CDR3 contains 16 residues. The CDR3 nucleotides read TGTGCCAGCAGTCCCGGGTATGGATCGACGAACACTGAAGCTTTCTTT. Translating gives CASSPGYGSTNTEAFF.

This clonotype was picked up a small number of times. V usage is TRBV6-2 or TRBV6-3 and J usage is TRBJ2-5; 9 bases fit TRBD2. This CDR3 is built from 16 residues. V shed 5 bases, J shed 11 bases, and the junction held 18 bases outside the gene matches. Per the germline V gene, CDR1 is MNHEY and CDR2 is SVGEGT. The CDR3 is CASSKGASGTQEIQYF. The CDR3 nucleotides read TGTGCCAGCAGTAAGGGGGCTAGCGGGACACAAGAGATTCAGTACTTC.

There are a few counts of this clonotype. This may come from a read error, since a much larger clone is one base off. V and J are TRBV11-2 and TRBJ2-7, with D perhaps TRBD1 (6 bases). Germline V CDR1 and CDR2: SGHAT, FQNNGV. This CDR3 region has 14 residues. The CDR3 coding sequence is TGTGCCAGCAGCTTGTACAGGGAAGGCTACGGGCAGTACTTC. It codes for CASSLYREGYGQYF.

This clonotype was seen at least ten times. The junction differs from germline at one of its ends, possibly a read error. The rearrangement uses TRBV20-1 and TRBJ2-1; D may be TRBD2 (6 bases). CDR1 is DFQATT, CDR2 SNEGSKA, per germline (reference sequence). The CDR3 totals 17 residues. CDR3 protein: CSARGGPLLGSYNEQFF. CDR3 DNA sequence: TGCAGTGCTAGGGGGGGACCGTTATTAGGCTCCTACAACGAGCAGTTCTTC.